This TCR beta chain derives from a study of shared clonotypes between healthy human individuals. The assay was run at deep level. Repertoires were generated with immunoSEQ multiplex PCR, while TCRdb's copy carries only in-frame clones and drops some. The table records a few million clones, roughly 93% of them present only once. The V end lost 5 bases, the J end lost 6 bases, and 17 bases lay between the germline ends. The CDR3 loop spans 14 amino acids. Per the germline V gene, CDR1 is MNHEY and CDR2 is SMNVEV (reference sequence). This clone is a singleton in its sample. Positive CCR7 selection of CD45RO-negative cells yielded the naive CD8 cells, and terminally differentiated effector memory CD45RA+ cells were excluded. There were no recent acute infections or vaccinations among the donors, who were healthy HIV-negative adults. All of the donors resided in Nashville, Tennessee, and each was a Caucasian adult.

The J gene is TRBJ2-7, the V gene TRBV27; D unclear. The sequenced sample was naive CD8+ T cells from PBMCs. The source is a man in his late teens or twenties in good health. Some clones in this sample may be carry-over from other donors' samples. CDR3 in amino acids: CASSPTRNRLEQYF. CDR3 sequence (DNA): TGTGCCAGCAGTCCTACACGAAATCGACTCGAGCAGTACTTC.